A single T cell receptor (beta chain) is shown here with its context. The antigen is undetermined. The record originates from a study of cytomegalovirus exposure and HLA in healthy donors. Study-wide results and caveats: Across donors, presence/absence analyses took sequencing depth to be roughly uniform.

There are 13 residues in the CDR3. The V gene's germline CDR1 is SQVTM and CDR2 ANQGSEA. V lost 7 bases to trimming and J lost 2 bases, with 12 bases between them. PCR employed 60 Vbeta and 13 Jbeta primers. Sequencing used immunoSEQ multiplex PCR; TCRdb keeps in-frame clones, though not all of them. The data show about 77,000 clones, with 75% to 85% seen just once and nearly 3.5% held by the top ten. The receptor was isolated from a man aged 35-49 years in good health and CMV-seronegative. The rearrangement joins TRBV29-1 to TRBJ1-3; no clear D gene. Specimen: PBMCs. CDR3 in DNA: TGCAGCGCAATAATGGAGACTGGAAACACCATATATTTT. Amino acid sequence: CSAIMETGNTIYF. The full variable domain, in which reference TRBV29-1 and TRBJ1-3 provide the parts outside the CDR3, is SAVISQKPSRDICQRGTSLTIQCQVDSQVTMMFWYRQQPGQSLTLIATANQGSEATYESGFVIDKFPISRPNLTFSTLTVSNMSPEDSSIYLCSAIMETGNTIYFGEGSWLTVV.